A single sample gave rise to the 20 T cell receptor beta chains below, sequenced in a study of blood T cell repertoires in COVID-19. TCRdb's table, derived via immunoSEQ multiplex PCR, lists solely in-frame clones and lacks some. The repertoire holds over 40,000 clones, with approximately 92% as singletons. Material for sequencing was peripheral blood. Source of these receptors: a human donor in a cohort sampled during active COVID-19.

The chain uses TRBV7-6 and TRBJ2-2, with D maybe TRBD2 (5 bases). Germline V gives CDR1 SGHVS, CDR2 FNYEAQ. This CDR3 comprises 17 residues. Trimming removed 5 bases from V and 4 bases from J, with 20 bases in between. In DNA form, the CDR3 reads TGTGCCAGCAGCCCCCCTCGTCGGGAAGCGATCACCGGGGAGCTGTTTTTT. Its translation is CASSPPRREAITGELFF. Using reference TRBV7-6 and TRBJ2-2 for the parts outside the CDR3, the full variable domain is GAGVSQSPRYKVTKRGQDVALRCDPISGHVSLYWYRQALGQGPEFLTYFNYEAQQDKSGLPNDRFSAERPEGSISTLTIQRTEQRDSAMYRCASSPPRREAITGELFFGEGSRLTVL.

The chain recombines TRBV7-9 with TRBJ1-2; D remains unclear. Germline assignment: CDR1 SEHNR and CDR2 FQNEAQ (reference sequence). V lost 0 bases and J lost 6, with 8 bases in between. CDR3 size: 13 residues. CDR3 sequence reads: CASSLAGVDGYTF. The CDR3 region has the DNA TGTGCCAGCAGCTTAGCGGGCGTAGATGGCTACACCTTC.

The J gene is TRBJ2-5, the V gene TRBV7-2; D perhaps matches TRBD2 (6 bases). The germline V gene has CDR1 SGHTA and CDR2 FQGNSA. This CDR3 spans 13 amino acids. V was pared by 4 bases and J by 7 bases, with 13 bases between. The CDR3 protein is CASSSLPGGTQYF. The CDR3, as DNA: TGTGCCAGCAGCTCTCTCCCCGGGGGGACCCAGTACTTC.

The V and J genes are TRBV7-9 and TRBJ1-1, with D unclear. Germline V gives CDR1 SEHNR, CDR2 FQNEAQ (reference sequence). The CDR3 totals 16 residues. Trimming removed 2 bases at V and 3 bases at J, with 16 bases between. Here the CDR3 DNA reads TGTGCCAGCAGCTTATCTATCACCTCGGTCGACACTGAAGCTTTCTTT. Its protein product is CASSLSITSVDTEAFF.

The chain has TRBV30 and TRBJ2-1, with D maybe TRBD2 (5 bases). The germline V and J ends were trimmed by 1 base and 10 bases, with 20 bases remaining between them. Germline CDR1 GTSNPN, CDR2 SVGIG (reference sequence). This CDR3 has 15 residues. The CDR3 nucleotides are TGTGCCTGGAGTGCTCGATTAGTTCGGGGTAGCGAGCAGTTCTTC. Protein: CAWSARLVRGSEQFF. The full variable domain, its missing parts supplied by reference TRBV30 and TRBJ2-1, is SQTIHQWPATLVQPVGSPLSLECTVEGTSNPNLYWYRQAAGRGLQLLFYSVGIGQISSEVPQNLSASRPQDRQFILSSKKLLLSDSGFYLCAWSARLVRGSEQFFGPGTRLTVL.

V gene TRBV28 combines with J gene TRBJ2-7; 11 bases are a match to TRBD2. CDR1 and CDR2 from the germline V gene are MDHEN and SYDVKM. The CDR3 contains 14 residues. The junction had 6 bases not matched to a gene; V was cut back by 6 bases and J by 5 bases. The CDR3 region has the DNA TGTGCCAGCAGACTTCTAGCGGGAGGCAACGAGCAGTACTTC. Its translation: CASRLLAGGNEQYF.

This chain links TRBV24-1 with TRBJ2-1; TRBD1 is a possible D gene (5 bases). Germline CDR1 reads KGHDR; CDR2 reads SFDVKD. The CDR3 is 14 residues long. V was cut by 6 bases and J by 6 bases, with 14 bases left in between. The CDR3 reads CATSWGPLVNEQFF. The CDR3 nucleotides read TGTGCCACCAGTTGGGGCCCTTTGGTCAATGAGCAGTTCTTC.

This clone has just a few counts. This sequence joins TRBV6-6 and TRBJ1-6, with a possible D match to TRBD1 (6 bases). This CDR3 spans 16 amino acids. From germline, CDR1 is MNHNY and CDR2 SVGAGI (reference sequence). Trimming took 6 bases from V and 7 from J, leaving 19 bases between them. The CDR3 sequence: CASRGAAPGDNSPLHF. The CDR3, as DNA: TGTGCCAGCAGGGGGGCCGCCCCAGGGGACAATTCACCCCTCCACTTT.

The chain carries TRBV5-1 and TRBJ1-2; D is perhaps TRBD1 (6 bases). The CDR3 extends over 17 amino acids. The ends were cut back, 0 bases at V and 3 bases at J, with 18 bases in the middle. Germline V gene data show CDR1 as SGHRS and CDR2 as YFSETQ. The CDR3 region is CASSLARGSRKDYGYTF. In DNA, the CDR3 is TGCGCCAGCAGCTTGGCCAGGGGATCTAGGAAGGACTATGGCTACACCTTC.

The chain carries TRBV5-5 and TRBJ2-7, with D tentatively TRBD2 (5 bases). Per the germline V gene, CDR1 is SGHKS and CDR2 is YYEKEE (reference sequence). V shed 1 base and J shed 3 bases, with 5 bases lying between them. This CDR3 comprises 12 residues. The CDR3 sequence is CASSLRGYEQYF. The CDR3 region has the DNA TGTGCCAGCAGCTTGCGGGGCTACGAGCAGTACTTC.

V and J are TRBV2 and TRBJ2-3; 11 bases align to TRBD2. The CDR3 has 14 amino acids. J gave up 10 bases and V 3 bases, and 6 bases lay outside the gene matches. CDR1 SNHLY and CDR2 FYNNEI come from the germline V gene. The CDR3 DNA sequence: TGTGCCAGCAGTGACCTAGCGGGAGGTGGAGCGCAGTATTTT. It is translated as CASSDLAGGGAQYF.

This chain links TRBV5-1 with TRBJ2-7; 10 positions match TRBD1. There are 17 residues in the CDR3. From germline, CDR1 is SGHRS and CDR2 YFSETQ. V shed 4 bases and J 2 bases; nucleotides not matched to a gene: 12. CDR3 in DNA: TGCGCCAGCAGCCTCGACCCTCCGGGACAGGGGCCCTACGAGCAGTACTTC. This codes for CASSLDPPGQGPYEQYF.

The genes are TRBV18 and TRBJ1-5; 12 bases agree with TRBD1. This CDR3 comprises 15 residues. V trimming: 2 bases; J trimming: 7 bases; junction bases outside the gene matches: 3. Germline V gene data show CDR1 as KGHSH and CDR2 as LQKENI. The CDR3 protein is CASSPGTGGGQPQHF. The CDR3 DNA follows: TGTGCCAGCTCACCAGGGACAGGGGGCGGACAGCCCCAGCATTTT. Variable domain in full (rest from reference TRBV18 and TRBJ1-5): NAGVMQNPRHLVRRRGQEARLRCSPMKGHSHVYWYRQLPEEGLKFMVYLQKENIIDESGMPKERFSAEFPKEGPSILRIQQVVRGDSAAYFCASSPGTGGGQPQHFGDGTRLSIL.

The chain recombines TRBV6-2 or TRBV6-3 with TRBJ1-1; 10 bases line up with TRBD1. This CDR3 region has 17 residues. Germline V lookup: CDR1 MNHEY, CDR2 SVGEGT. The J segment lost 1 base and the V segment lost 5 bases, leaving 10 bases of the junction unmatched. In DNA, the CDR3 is TGTGCCAGCAGTCCCTTGAGGGACAGGGGTTGGAACACTGAAGCTTTCTTT. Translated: CASSPLRDRGWNTEAFF.

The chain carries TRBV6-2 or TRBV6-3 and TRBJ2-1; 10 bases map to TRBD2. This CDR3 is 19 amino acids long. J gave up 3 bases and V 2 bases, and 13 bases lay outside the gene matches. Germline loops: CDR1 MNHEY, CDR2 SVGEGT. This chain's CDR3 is CASSYHPGSSGRIYNEQFF. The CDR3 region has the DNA TGTGCCAGCAGTTACCACCCAGGGTCTAGCGGGAGAATCTACAATGAGCAGTTCTTC.

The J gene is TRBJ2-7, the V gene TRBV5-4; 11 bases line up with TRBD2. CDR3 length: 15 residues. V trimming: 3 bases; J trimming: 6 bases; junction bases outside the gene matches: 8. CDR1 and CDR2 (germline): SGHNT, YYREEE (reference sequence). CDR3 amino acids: CASSSPTSGVSEQYF. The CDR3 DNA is TGTGCCAGCAGCTCACCGACTAGCGGGGTGAGCGAGCAGTACTTC.

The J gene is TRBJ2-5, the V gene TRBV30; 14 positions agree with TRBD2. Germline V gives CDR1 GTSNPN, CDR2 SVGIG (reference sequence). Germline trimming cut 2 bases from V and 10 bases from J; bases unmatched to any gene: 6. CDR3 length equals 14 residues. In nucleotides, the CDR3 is TGTGCCTGGAGTAGGGGGACTAGCGGGAGTCACCAGTACTTC. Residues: CAWSRGTSGSHQYF.

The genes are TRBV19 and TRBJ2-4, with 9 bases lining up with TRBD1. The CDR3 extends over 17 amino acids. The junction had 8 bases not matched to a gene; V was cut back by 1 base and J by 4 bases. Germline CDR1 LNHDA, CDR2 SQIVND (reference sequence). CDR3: CASSIVGAGTGKNIQYF. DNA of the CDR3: TGTGCCAGTAGTATAGTAGGGGCCGGGACAGGGAAAAACATTCAGTACTTC.

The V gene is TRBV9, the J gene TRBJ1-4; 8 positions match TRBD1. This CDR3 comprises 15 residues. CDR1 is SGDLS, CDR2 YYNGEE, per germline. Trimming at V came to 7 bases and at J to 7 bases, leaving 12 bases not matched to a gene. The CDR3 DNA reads TGTGCCAGCTCCGGCCAGGGGGCGCTGGGTGAAAAACTGTTTTTT. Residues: CASSGQGALGEKLFF. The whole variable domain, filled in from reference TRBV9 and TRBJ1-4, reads DSGVTQTPKHLITATGQRVTLRCSPRSGDLSVYWYQQSLDQGLQFLIQYYNGEERAKGNILERFSAQQFPDLHSELNLSSLELGDSALYFCASSGQGALGEKLFFGSGTQLSVL.

The CDR3 spells CASSNGPHSNNSPLHF. The DNA for the CDR3 is TGTGCCAGCAGTAATGGGCCACACTCTAATAATTCACCCCTCCACTTT. This sequence joins TRBV27 and TRBJ1-6; D not certain. Germline lookup yields CDR1 MNHEY and CDR2 SMNVEV (reference sequence). The CDR3 has 16 residues. With 5 bases removed from V and 5 bases from J, the gap between germline ends came to 16 bases.